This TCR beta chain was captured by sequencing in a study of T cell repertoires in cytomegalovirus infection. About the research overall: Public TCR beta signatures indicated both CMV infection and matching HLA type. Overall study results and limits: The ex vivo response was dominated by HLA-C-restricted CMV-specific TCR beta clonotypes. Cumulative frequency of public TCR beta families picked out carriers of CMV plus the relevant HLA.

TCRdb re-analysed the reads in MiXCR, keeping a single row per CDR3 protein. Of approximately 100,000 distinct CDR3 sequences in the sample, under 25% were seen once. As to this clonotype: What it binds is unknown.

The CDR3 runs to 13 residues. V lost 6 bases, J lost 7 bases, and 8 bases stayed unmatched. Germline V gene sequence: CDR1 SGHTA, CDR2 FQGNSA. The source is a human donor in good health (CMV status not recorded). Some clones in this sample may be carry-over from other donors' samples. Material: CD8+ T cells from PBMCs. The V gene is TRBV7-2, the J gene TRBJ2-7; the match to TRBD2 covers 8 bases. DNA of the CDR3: TGTGCCAGCAGTCCCGGGGGGGGCATTGAGCAGTACTTC. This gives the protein CASSPGGGIEQYF.